A selection of T cell receptor beta chains follows, all from one sample in a study of cytomegalovirus exposure and HLA in healthy donors. Here immunoSEQ multiplex PCR was the method, and the copy in TCRdb shows in-frame clones only, minus some. This sample's table reports tens of thousands of clones. The sequenced sample consisted of PBMCs. All receptors come from a woman between 35 and 50 years old in good health and CMV-seronegative. Each CDR3 is given with its conserved first and last residue. The D gene is left open where the match is weak.

cdr3_nt: TGTGCCAGCAGCGCGGGACAGGGGATAGGGGATGGCTACACCTTC; cdr3_aa: CASSAGQGIGDGYTF; v_call: TRBV5-4; d_call: TRBD1; j_call: TRBJ1-2
cdr3_nt: TGTGCCAGCTCACTTCGCCAGGCTAGCACAGATACGCAGTATTTT; cdr3_aa: CASSLRQASTDTQYF; v_call: TRBV18; d_call: -; j_call: TRBJ2-3
cdr3_nt: TGTGCCTGGAGCCTAAACAGGGGATCCGAGCAGTACTTC; cdr3_aa: CAWSLNRGSEQYF; v_call: TRBV30; d_call: TRBD1; j_call: TRBJ2-7
cdr3_nt: TGTGCCAGCAGTGAGGCCCTGGGTGCGGGCGGGAGAGCCAATGAGCAGTTCTTC; cdr3_aa: CASSEALGAGGRANEQFF; v_call: TRBV2; d_call: TRBD2; j_call: TRBJ2-1
cdr3_nt: TGTGCCAGCAGTTTATTATCCTTTAGCGGGAGGGCCCGCAATGAGCAGTTCTTC; cdr3_aa: CASSLLSFSGRARNEQFF; v_call: TRBV27; d_call: TRBD2; j_call: TRBJ2-1
cdr3_nt: TGTGCCTGGAATGCAGGGCAGGGTGAAAAACTGTTTTTT; cdr3_aa: CAWNAGQGEKLFF; v_call: TRBV30; d_call: -; j_call: TRBJ1-4
cdr3_nt: TGTGCCAGCAGCTTCGGGACAGGGGACCACGAGCAGTACTTC; cdr3_aa: CASSFGTGDHEQYF; v_call: TRBV7-2; d_call: TRBD1; j_call: TRBJ2-7
cdr3_nt: TGTGCCAGTACCAGGGGGTGGGAGCCTGGGAACTATGGCTACACCTTC; cdr3_aa: CASTRGWEPGNYGYTF; v_call: TRBV19; d_call: TRBD1; j_call: TRBJ1-2
cdr3_nt: TGTGCCAGCAGCTTAAACAGGGGTGAGACCCAGTACTTC; cdr3_aa: CASSLNRGETQYF; v_call: TRBV7-7; d_call: TRBD1; j_call: TRBJ2-5
cdr3_nt: TGTGCCAGCAGTGCGACTAGCGGAGCCTACGAGCAGTACTTC; cdr3_aa: CASSATSGAYEQYF; v_call: TRBV6-5; d_call: TRBD2; j_call: TRBJ2-7
cdr3_nt: TGTGCCAGCAGGGAAACCGGGAGTGGGGAGACCCAGTACTTC; cdr3_aa: CASRETGSGETQYF; v_call: TRBV6-1; d_call: -; j_call: TRBJ2-5
cdr3_nt: TGCGCCAGCAGCCAGAGCGGGACCACCTATGGTGAGCAGTTCTTC; cdr3_aa: CASSQSGTTYGEQFF; v_call: TRBV4-3; d_call: TRBD2; j_call: TRBJ2-1
cdr3_nt: TGTGCCAGTAGTATAGGTCCCAACTCCGACAATGAGCAGTTCTTC; cdr3_aa: CASSIGPNSDNEQFF; v_call: TRBV19; d_call: -; j_call: TRBJ2-1
cdr3_nt: TGTGCCAGCAGCTTGGTGCAGGGATCTAATTCACCCCTCCACTTT; cdr3_aa: CASSLVQGSNSPLHF; v_call: TRBV5-6; d_call: -; j_call: TRBJ1-6